This T cell receptor (beta chain) was recovered during a study of T cells in Graves' hyperthyroidism and ophthalmopathy. Researchers defined stable Graves' hyperthyroidism as no ophthalmopathy progression within 18 months. Hyperthyroidism, newly diagnosed and lasting under 2 months, affected patients aged 18 to 65. This clonotype was seen ten or more times. Germline lookup yields CDR1 MNHEY and CDR2 SMNVEV (reference sequence). There are 15 residues in the CDR3. After removal of 5 bases from V and 5 bases from J, the junction contained 9 bases not matched to a gene. The source material, RNA transcripts, was used to amplify TCR beta CDR3 regions. A set of HTBI primers served as the primers for a first-round RT-PCR of the TCR CDR3. TCRdb re-called the multiplex PCR reads with MiXCR, one entry per CDR3 protein. This sample yields hundreds of thousands of distinct CDR3 sequences, of which 15% to 18% are seen a single time; around 7.7% belongs to the top ten.

This TCR was sampled from a woman aged 18-29 years with Graves' hyperthyroidism. J is TRBJ1-5 and V is TRBV27; 7 nucleotides align to TRBD1. The sequencing input was blood. CDR3 amino acids: CASSLRDSYDQPQHF. The DNA for the CDR3 is TGTGCCAGCAGTCTTCGGGACAGCTACGATCAGCCCCAGCATTTT.